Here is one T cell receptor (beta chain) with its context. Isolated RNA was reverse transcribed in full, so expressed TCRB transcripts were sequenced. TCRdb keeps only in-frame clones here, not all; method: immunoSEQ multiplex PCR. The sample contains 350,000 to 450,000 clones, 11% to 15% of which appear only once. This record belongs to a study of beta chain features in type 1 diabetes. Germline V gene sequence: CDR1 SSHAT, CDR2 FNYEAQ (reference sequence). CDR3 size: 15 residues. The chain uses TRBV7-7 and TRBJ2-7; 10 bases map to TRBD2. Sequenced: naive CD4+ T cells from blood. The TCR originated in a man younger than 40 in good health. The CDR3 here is CASSLLAGRNYEQYV. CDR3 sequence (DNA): TGTGCTAGCAGCTTACTAGCGGGGAGGAATTACGAGCAGTACGTC.